These 2 T cell receptor beta chains were sequenced from one sample in a study of T cells in Graves' hyperthyroidism and ophthalmopathy. TCR beta CDR3 regions were amplified from RNA transcripts. HTBI primers drove first-round RT-PCR of the TCR CDR3. TCRdb reanalysed the multiplex PCR reads using MiXCR and keeps one entry per CDR3 protein. Here the sample spans 400,000 to 550,000 distinct CDR3 sequences, over 13% being singletons. The sample consisted of blood. These receptors came from a woman aged 18-30 years with Graves' hyperthyroidism.

This chain connects TRBV5-6 to TRBJ2-7, with 8 bases identical to TRBD1. V was clipped by 2 bases and J by 5 bases; unmatched bases: 6. CDR1 SGHDT and CDR2 YYEEEE come from the germline V gene. This CDR3 spans 14 amino acids. CDR3 sequence (DNA): TGTGCCAGCAGCTTACCGGGACAGGTAAACGAGCAGTACTTC. Its protein product is CASSLPGQVNEQYF.

At least ten counts were recorded for this clonotype. The chain has TRBV2 and TRBJ1-5; D is uncertain. This CDR3 comprises 13 residues. V lost 7 bases to trimming and J lost 7 bases, with 14 bases between them. Germline loops: CDR1 SNHLY, CDR2 FYNNEI. The CDR3 region has the DNA TGTGCCAGCACCGGCGGGGTAGGACAGCCCCAGCATTTT. Translation gives CASTGGVGQPQHF.